The clone carrying this TCR beta chain was counted once. This specimen belongs to a study of regulatory T cells in long-lasting Graves disease. Germline V gene lookup returns CDR1 LGHDT and CDR2 YNNKEL (reference sequence). Trimming took 1 base from V and 10 from J, leaving 10 bases between them. CDR3 length equals 13 residues. Time point here: newly diagnosed GD, antithyroid drugs for less than 3 months. Construction of the TCR library relied on RNA isolated from PBMCs. Patients came through an endocrinology department, and that department was in Xi'an, China. To make TCR beta libraries, researchers used iRepertoire HTBI primers and Arm-PCR of CDR3 regions. MiXCR, applied by TCRdb to the multiplex PCR reads, yields one record per CDR3 protein. The sample holds roughly 380,000 distinct CDR3 sequences; about 14% are singletons and the top ten take approximately 21%.

This clonotype originated in a female donor with Graves disease. V is TRBV3-1 and J is TRBJ1-4, with D possibly matching TRBD1 (5 bases). The input for sequencing was peripheral blood mononuclear cells (PBMCs), taken at new diagnosis, from a patient treated with antithyroid drugs. The CDR3, as DNA: TGTGCCAGCAGCCAAGGAGGTAGGGGAAAACTGTTTTTT. Residues: CASSQGGRGKLFF. Complete variable domain (other parts from reference TRBV3-1 and TRBJ1-4): DTAVSQTPKYLVTQMGNDKSIKCEQNLGHDTMYWYKQDSKKFLKIMFSYNNKELIINETVPNRFSPKSPDKAHLNLHINSLELGDSAVYFCASSQGGRGKLFFGSGTQLSVL.